This T cell receptor (beta chain) was sequenced in a study of identical twins. Findings and caveats of the study: Invariant populations such as MAIT and iNKT cells could partly muddle zero-insertion analyses. Clonotypes of the beta chain that were abundant in cord blood carried fewer insertions (memory repertoires showed none). Among monozygotic twins, out-of-frame TCR alpha sharing exceeded what models predicted.

As for this clonotype: Its specificity is unknown.

Germline V gene lookup returns CDR1 SQVTM and CDR2 ANQGSEA. This CDR3 contains 11 residues. V was cut by 8 bases and J by 6 bases, with 13 bases left in between. TCRdb fed the 5' RACE reads into MiXCR, producing one record per CDR3 protein. This sample yields some 690,000 distinct CDR3 sequences, of which over 20% are seen a single time; 4.3% belongs to the top ten. This sample was also put to use in a study of T cells expressing NK-cell markers. As that report states: These same clonotypes (in several donors) also led the CD3+CD56-NKG2C+ fraction.

The chain joins TRBV29-1 to TRBJ1-1; no clear D gene. The TCR comes from a woman aged 18-29 years in good health. The specimen was PBMCs. The CDR3, as DNA: TGCAGCTTCTGGAGAGGATCTGAAGCTTTCTTT. It codes for CSFWRGSEAFF.